This TCR beta chain was sequenced for a study of blood T cell repertoires in COVID-19. As for the study in general: Samples taken during acute and convalescent COVID-19 were collected in the United States, Italy and Spain. T cells, B-cell-depleted T cells, or PBMCs supplied cDNA or gDNA.

Per the study methods: Using reference gene primer amplification, nucleated cell counts were estimated. This table comes from immunoSEQ multiplex PCR, and its TCRdb copy is limited to in-frame clones, with some not included. D and trimming were read from the DNA, whereas the V and J calls and clone size are those reported in that table. The sample has around 150,000 clones, 77% seen once. Material for sequencing was peripheral blood. The source is a woman in her forties or fifties with active or convalescent COVID-19.

The CDR3 sequence is CASSQVGRGGDLLSSYNEQFF. The CDR3 DNA sequence: TGTGCCAGCAGCCAAGTGGGGCGCGGGGGGGATTTACTGAGCTCCTACAATGAGCAGTTCTTC. The chain recombines TRBV4-2 with TRBJ2-1, with 9 bases fitting TRBD2. The CDR3 sequence is 21 residues long. CDR1 and CDR2 from the germline V gene are LGHNA and YNFKEQ. The trim removed 1 base at V and 0 bases at J, leaving 16 bases unmatched.